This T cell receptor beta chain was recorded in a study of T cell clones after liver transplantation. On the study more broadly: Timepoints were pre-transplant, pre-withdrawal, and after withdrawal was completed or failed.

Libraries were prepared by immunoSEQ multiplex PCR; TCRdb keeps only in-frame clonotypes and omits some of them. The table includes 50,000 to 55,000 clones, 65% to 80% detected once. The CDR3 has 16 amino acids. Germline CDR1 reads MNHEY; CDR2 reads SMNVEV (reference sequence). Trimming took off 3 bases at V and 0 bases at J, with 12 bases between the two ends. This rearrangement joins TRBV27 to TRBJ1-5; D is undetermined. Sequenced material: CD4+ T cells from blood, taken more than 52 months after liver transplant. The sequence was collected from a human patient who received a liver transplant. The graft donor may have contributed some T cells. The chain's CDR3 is CASSFGGIYSNQPQHF. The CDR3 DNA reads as TGTGCCAGCAGTTTCGGAGGAATTTATAGCAATCAGCCCCAGCATTTT.